In this sample, the clone carrying this T cell receptor (beta chain) turned up once. This sample was included in a study of shared T cell receptors in the human thymus. Produced via immunoSEQ multiplex PCR; TCRdb's table is partial and in-frame only. The sample holds under 850,000 clones; approximately 88% are singletons and the top ten take about 0.01%. After removal of 7 bases from V and 3 bases from J, the junction contained 6 bases not matched to a gene. The CDR3 contains 14 residues. Germline V gene sequence: CDR1 MNHNS, CDR2 SASEGT. These data were also filed under a second study, of human thymus T cells. As reported in that work: From resections taken during corrective heart surgery, the thymus tissue was obtained. V and J genes seemed to be used with bias in thymic and blood repertoires.

The sample taken for sequencing was thymocytes. V gene TRBV6-1 combines with J gene TRBJ1-5; TRBD1 matches 7 bases. This clonotype was sampled from a boy under two years old with a congenital heart defect. The CDR3 DNA reads TGTGCCAGCATTCCGACAGGGCACAATCAGCCCCAGCATTTT. Its protein product is CASIPTGHNQPQHF.